This T cell receptor (beta chain) is drawn from a study of siplizumab effects on memory and regulatory T cells (dated by TCRdb to the late 2010s). As for the study more broadly: The effect of the anti-CD2 antibody siplizumab on alloreactive T-cell subsets was examined in allogeneic mixed lymphocyte reactions constructed from human PBMCs.

For this clone: Its binding antigen is unknown. Qualities for individual bases were not recorded, and no much larger clone is one base off.

Libraries were made using the immunoSEQ multiplex PCR assay. Approximately 100,000 TCR templates per sample were assayed on the deep sequencing platform. Genomic DNA extracted from sorted T cells was used for TCRbeta CDR3 sequencing. Regarding the original processing steps: The R programming language was used for clonal analysis of TCRbeta CDR3 data. Comparing unstimulated samples against CFSE-low samples taken after the reaction was how alloreactive CD4+ and CD8+ clones were defined. Regulatory or non-regulatory origin of alloreactive CD4+ clones was assigned by matching sequences to the sorted unstimulated Treg and non-Treg repertoires. The immuneACCESS repertoire file appears here via TCRdb, limited to in-frame rearrangements. These files lack a portion of the clones; in checked studies, under half of the deficit traces to unresolved V genes, and the cause of the others is not known. The D gene and trimming were derived from the DNA, and the V and J assignments and clone size from that table. The sample yields roughly 60,000 clones; roughly 96% were counted once. About 0.095% of the sample is taken by the ten largest.

Additional sequencing covered unstimulated subsets from a few donor pairs, namely CD8+ effector memory, CD4+ naive, CD8+ TEMRA, CD4+ memory and CD8+ naive. Sorted unstimulated T cells and proliferating T cells recovered from mixed lymphocyte reactions underwent TCRbeta CDR3 sequencing. Fresh whole blood from approximately ten HLA-typed healthy donors was used to isolate PBMCs. Study-wide findings and limitations: Siplizumab significantly reduced the cumulative frequency of alloreactive sequences traceable to unstimulated CD4+ memory T cells. Among mappable alloreactive CD4+ clones, the Treg-derived fraction averaged nearly 70% with siplizumab versus around 29% in control reactions. No functional confirmation was obtained for the suppressive function of proliferating Tregs from siplizumab cultures. Compared with memory T cells, unstimulated naive T cells appeared more diverse, and naive cells seemed to make a substantial contribution to the alloresponse. A naive or memory phenotype could not be assigned to roughly 75-95% of proliferating CD4+ or CD8+ clones. Sequences below about 10^-5 frequency were poorly captured, so only a minor fraction of alloreactive clones could be mapped to unstimulated subsets.

The clonotype comes from a human donor in good health. What was sequenced was naive CD8+ T cells sorted from blood. What the cell subset or site label conveys for this sample: unstimulated naive T cells.

CDR3 protein: CASSEWTESSYEQYF. The nucleotide sequence is TGTGCCAGCAGTGAGTGGACCGAAAGCTCCTACGAGCAGTACTTC. Recombination joined TRBV2 with TRBJ2-7, with the D segment identity uncertain. The CDR3, from cysteine to phenylalanine, totals 15 residues. Just CDR3 DNA is preserved here, 45 bases in frame from base 1. V sheds 3 bases and J sheds 0 bases, leaving 12 bases between their ends. From the germline V gene, CDR1 is SNHLY and CDR2 is FYNNEI.